The 15 T cell receptor beta chains below come from one sample, sequenced in a study of cytomegalovirus exposure and HLA in healthy donors. PCR used 60 Vbeta primers and 13 Jbeta primers. The table came from immunoSEQ multiplex PCR; TCRdb's copy has only in-frame clones and leaves some out. Among about 180,000 clones listed, 70% to 80% were seen once. The sequencing input was PBMCs. These receptors were taken from a man between 18 and 29 years old in good health and CMV-seronegative.

This sequence joins TRBV4-3 and TRBJ2-3, with a tentative D call TRBD1 (6 bases). The CDR3 loop spans 15 amino acids. Germline V gene sequence: CDR1 LGHNA, CDR2 YSLEER. V lost 0 bases and J 4 bases, leaving 11 bases between the germline ends. CDR3 protein: CASSQDRGRPDTQYF. The CDR3 nucleotides read TGCGCCAGCAGCCAAGACAGGGGAAGGCCAGATACGCAGTATTTT.

This chain uses TRBV11-2 with TRBJ2-3, with TRBD1 identical over 7 bases. The J segment lost 0 bases and the V segment lost 8 bases, leaving 11 bases of the junction unmatched. The CDR3 is made up of 16 amino acids. Per the germline V gene, CDR1 is SGHAT and CDR2 is FQNNGV. The CDR3 coding sequence is TGTGCCAGCCGCGACTACAGGGGCTCTAGCACAGATACGCAGTATTTT. Protein product: CASRDYRGSSTDTQYF.

The V call is TRBV5-5, the J call TRBJ1-5, with D hard to call. The CDR3 is 16 amino acids. Trimming removed 4 bases from V and 0 bases from J, with 14 bases in between. The germline V gene has CDR1 SGHKS and CDR2 YYEKEE (reference sequence). For the CDR3, the DNA is TGTGCCAGCAGCCCCGGCACGCAGGCTAGCAATCAGCCCCAGCATTTT. It yields the protein CASSPGTQASNQPQHF.

The table lists this clone with a few counts. The gene calls are TRBV18 and TRBJ2-4, with 7 bases matching TRBD1. The V gene's germline CDR1 is KGHSH and CDR2 LQKENI. The V and J ends lost 5 bases and 6 bases, in that order; junction bases with no gene match: 7. The CDR3 sequence is 14 residues long. For the CDR3, the DNA is TGTGCCAGCTCATCAGGGGGTCAAATAAACATTCAGTACTTC. Translated: CASSSGGQINIQYF.

With regard to this clone: The junction shows a germline mismatch at one end, possibly a read error. This chain links TRBV4-1 with TRBJ2-1; 16 bases are shared with TRBD2. This CDR3 spans 19 amino acids. Germline loops: CDR1 MGHRA, CDR2 YSYEKL. The CDR3 DNA reads as TGCGCCAGCACCCAAACGGGACTAGCGGGGGGGAGCTCCTACAATGAGCAGTTCTTC. Its translation is CASTQTGLAGGSSYNEQFF.

Here the CDR3 reads CATKRSPNTGELFF. The CDR3, as DNA: TGTGCCACAAAGCGGAGCCCTAACACCGGGGAGCTGTTTTTT. The gene calls are TRBV19 and TRBJ2-2, with D maybe TRBD2 (5 bases). The V and J ends lost 10 bases and 2 bases respectively, with 14 bases between them. CDR1 and CDR2 (germline): LNHDA, SQIVND (reference sequence). The CDR3 length is 14 residues.

The chain employs TRBV1 and TRBJ2-7; TRBD2 was called by the table and not checked on the DNA. TRBV1 represents a pseudogene. The CDR3 has 16 residues. Written as DNA, the CDR3 is TGCACCAGCAGCTCCCCCGGGCGAGGGCGGACCTACGAGCAGTACTTC. Protein sequence: CTSSSPGRGRTYEQYF.

This clone was counted between two and nine times. This chain joins TRBV7-9 and TRBJ2-7; 8 bases are a match to TRBD2. The length of the CDR3 is 18 residues. V shed 5 bases and J 0 bases; nucleotides not matched to a gene: 15. Per the germline V gene, CDR1 is SEHNR and CDR2 is FQNEAQ (reference sequence). The CDR3 protein is CASSPPGGHSLSSYEQYF. The CDR3 nucleotides are TGTGCCAGCAGCCCCCCGGGGGGGCATTCCCTCAGCTCCTACGAGCAGTACTTC.

V and J are TRBV27 and TRBJ2-1, with 12 positions matching TRBD2. CDR1 is MNHEY, CDR2 SMNVEV, per germline (reference sequence). V gave up 10 bases and J gave up 6 bases; unmatched junction bases: 22. The CDR3 has 19 amino acids. The DNA for the CDR3 is TGTGCCACCCGCCCGGCTAGCGGGGGGGCCTATTCCCGGATCAATGAGCAGTTCTTC. Its protein is CATRPASGGAYSRINEQFF.

The chain has TRBV27 and TRBJ2-3, with D possibly matching TRBD2 (6 bases). Germline assignment: CDR1 MNHEY and CDR2 SMNVEV (reference sequence). CDR3 length: 17 residues. Trimming shortened V by 2 bases and J by 2 bases, and 17 bases separated the two germline ends. CDR3 in DNA: TGTGCCAGCAGTTTAATTATGCTCGCGGGGACCACAGATACGCAGTATTTT. Its translation: CASSLIMLAGTTDTQYF.

This clone has a single count. The chain employs TRBV5-1 and TRBJ2-7; 7 nucleotides line up with TRBD2. V lost 4 bases and J lost 0; bases outside the gene matches: 7. The CDR3 covers 15 residues. Germline loops: CDR1 SGHRS, CDR2 YFSETQ. The DNA of the CDR3 is TGCGCCAGCAGCCGTTCCTCTAGCGGCTCCTACGAGCAGTACTTC. This translates into CASSRSSSGSYEQYF.

This chain links TRBV19 with TRBJ1-2, with TRBD1 identical over 11 bases. Per germline, CDR1 LNHDA and CDR2 SQIVND (reference sequence). With 6 bases clipped from V and 3 bases from J, the junction kept 6 bases outside the gene matches. The CDR3 sequence is 15 residues long. Written as DNA, the CDR3 is TGTGCCAGTAGATCCCTGGGACAGGGGGACTATGGCTACACCTTC. Amino acids: CASRSLGQGDYGYTF.

This chain joins TRBV7-6 and TRBJ2-1; 13 bases are shared with TRBD2. V was pared by 5 bases and J by 6 bases, with 16 bases of the junction left unmatched. CDR1 SGHVS and CDR2 FNYEAQ come from the germline V gene. CDR3 size: 19 residues. The DNA for the CDR3 is TGTGCCAGCAGCAGGACTAGCGGGAGACCCTTAACGGGCGGCAATGAGCAGTTCTTC. It translates to CASSRTSGRPLTGGNEQFF.

There are a few counts of this clone. This sequence joins TRBV12-5 and TRBJ1-5; perhaps TRBD1 as D (6 bases). The germline CDR1 and CDR2 sequences are LGHNT and FRNRAP. This CDR3 region has 14 residues. V was pared by 1 base and J by 6 bases, with 10 bases between. The CDR3 sequence: CASGLGQGTQPQHF. The CDR3 DNA is TGTGCTAGTGGTTTGGGGCAGGGGACTCAGCCCCAGCATTTT.

The chain joins TRBV15 to TRBJ2-5; perhaps TRBD1 as D (6 bases). The V gene's germline CDR1 is LNHNV and CDR2 YYDKDF (reference sequence). CDR3 length: 16 amino acids. The V gene lost 1 base and the J gene lost 4 bases, with 16 bases spanning the gap. The CDR3 sequence: CATSRVGGPGAETQYF. The CDR3 coding sequence is TGTGCCACCAGCAGAGTAGGAGGCCCAGGGGCAGAGACCCAGTACTTC.